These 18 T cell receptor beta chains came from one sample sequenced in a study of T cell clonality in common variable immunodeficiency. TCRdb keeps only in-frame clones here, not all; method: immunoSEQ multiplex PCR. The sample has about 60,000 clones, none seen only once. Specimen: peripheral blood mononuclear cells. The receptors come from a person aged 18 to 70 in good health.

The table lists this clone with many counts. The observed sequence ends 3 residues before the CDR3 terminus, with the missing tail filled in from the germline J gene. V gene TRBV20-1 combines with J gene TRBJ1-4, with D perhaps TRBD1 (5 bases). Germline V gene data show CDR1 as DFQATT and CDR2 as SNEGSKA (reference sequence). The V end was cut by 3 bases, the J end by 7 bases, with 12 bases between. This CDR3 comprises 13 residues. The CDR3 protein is CSARTAEGEKLFF. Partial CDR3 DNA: TGCAGTGCTAGGACAGCTGAAGGTGAAAAA.

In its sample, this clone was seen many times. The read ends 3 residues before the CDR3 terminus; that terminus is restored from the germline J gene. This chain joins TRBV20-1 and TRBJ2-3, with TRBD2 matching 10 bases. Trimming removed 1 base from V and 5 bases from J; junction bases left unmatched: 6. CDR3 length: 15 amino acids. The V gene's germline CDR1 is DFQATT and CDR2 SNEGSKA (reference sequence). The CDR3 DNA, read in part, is TGCAGTGCTAGAGGGGGGAGCGGGAGGGTAGATACG. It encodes CSARGGSGRVDT. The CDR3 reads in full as CSARGGSGRVDTQYF.

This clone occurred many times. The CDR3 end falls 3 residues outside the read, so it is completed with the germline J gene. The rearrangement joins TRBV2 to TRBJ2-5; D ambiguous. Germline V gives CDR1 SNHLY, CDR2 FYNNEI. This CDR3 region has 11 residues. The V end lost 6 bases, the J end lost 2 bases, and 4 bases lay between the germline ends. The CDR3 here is CASRRQETQYF. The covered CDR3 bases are TGTGCCAGCAGGAGGCAAGAGACC.

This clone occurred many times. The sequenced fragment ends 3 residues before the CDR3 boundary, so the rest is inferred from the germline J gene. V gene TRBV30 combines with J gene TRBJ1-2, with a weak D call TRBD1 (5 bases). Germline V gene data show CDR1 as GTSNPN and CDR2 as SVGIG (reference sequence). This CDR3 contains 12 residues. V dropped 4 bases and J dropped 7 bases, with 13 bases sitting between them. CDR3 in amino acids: CAWIGGRLGYTF. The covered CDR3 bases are TGTGCCTGGATCGGGGGGAGGCTTGGC.

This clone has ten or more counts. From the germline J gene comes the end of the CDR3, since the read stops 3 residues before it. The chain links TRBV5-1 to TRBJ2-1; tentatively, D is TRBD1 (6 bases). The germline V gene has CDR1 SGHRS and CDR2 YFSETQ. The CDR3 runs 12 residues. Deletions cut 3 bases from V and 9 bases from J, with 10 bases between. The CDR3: CASSSLGGEQFF. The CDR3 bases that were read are TGCGCCAGCAGCTCCTTAGGGGGTGAG.

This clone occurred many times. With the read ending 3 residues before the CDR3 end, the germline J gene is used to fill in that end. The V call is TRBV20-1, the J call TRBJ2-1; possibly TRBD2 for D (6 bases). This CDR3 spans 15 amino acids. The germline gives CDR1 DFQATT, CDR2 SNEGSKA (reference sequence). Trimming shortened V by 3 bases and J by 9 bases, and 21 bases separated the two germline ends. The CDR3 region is CSASVASGSVGEQFF. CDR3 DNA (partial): TGCAGTGCTAGCGTAGCCAGCGGGTCCGTAGGTGAG.

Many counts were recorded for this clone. The CDR3 bases that were read are TGTGCCTGGAGTGTACCTCAGGGTGTTTACGAG. This translates into CAWSVPQGVYE. Given in full, the CDR3 is CAWSVPQGVYEQYF. V usage is TRBV30 and J usage is TRBJ2-7; tentative D call: TRBD1 (5 bases). The read ends 3 residues shy of where the CDR3 ends; the end is completed using the germline J gene. The germline CDR1 and CDR2 sequences are GTSNPN and SVGIG (reference sequence). The length of the CDR3 is 14 residues. Trimming stripped 0 bases from V and 4 bases from J, with 13 bases between.

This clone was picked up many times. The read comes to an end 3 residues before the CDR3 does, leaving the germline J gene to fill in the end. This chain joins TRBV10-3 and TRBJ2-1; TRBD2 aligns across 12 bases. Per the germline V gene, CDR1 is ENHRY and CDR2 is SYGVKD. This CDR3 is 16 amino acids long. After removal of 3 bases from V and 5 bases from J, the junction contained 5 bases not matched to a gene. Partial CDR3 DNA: TGTGCCATCAGTGATTTGACTAGCGGGAGTAACAATGAG. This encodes CAISDLTSGSNNE. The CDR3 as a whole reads CAISDLTSGSNNEQFF.

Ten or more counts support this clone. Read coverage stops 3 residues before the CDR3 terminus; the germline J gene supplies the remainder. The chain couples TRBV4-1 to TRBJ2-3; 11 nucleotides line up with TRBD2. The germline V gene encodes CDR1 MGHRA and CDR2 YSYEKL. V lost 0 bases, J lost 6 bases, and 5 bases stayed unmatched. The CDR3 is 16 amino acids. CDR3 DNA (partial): TGCGCCAGCAGCCAAGATTCGGGACTAGCGGTCGATACG. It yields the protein CASSQDSGLAVDT. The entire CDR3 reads CASSQDSGLAVDTQYF.

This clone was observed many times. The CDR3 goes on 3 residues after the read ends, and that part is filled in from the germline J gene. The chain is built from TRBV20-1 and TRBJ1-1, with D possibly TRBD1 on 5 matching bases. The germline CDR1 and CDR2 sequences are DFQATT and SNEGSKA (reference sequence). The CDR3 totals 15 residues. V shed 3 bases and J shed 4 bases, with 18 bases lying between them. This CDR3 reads CSARRQGMYGTEAFF. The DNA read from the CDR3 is TGCAGTGCTAGGAGGCAGGGAATGTACGGCACTGAA.

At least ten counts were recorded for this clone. The CDR3 reads CASSPYVGASGGPSYNEQFF. The CDR3 bases that were read are TGTGCCAGCAGCCCATACGTTGGGGCTAGCGGGGGGCCCTCCTACAATGAG. The V gene is TRBV4-2, the J gene TRBJ2-1; 11 nucleotides match TRBD2. Sequencing ends 3 residues short of the CDR3 end; the germline J gene provides the rest. With V trimmed by 4 bases and J by 0 bases, 14 bases remained unmatched. There are 20 residues in the CDR3. Germline V gives CDR1 LGHNA, CDR2 YNFKEQ.

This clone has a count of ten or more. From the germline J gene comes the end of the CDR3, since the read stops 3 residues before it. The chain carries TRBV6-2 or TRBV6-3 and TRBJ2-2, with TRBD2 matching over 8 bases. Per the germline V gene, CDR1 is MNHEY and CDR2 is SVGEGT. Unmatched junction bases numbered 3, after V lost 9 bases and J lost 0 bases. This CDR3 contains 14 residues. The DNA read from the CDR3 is TGTGCCAGTATAGCGGGATCGAACACCGGGGAG. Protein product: CASIAGSNTGE. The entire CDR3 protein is CASIAGSNTGELFF.

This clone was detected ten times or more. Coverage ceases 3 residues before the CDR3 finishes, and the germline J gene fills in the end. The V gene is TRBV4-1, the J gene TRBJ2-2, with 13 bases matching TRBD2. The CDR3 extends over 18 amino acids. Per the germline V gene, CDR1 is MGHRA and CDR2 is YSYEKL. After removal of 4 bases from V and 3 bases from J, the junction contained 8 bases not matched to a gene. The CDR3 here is CASSRVLAGGHDTGELFF. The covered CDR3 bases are TGCGCCAGCAGCCGTGTACTAGCGGGGGGGCACGACACCGGGGAG.

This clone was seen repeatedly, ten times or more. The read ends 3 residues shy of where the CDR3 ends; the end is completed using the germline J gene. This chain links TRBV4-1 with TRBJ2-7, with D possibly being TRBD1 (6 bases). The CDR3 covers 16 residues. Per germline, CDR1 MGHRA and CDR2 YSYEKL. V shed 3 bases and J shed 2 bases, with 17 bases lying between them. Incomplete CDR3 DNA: TGCGCCAGCAGCCAGGACAGAATGGGCAGGGCCTACGAG. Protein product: CASSQDRMGRAYE. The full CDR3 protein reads CASSQDRMGRAYEQYF.

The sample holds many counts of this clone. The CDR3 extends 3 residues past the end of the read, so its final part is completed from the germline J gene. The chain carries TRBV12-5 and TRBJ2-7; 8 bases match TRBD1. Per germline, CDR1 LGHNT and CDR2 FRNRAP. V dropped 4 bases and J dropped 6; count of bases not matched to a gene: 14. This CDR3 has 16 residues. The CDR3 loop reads CASGSPLGTGAAEQYF. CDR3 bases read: TGTGCTAGTGGTTCACCCCTTGGGACAGGCGCCGCCGAG.

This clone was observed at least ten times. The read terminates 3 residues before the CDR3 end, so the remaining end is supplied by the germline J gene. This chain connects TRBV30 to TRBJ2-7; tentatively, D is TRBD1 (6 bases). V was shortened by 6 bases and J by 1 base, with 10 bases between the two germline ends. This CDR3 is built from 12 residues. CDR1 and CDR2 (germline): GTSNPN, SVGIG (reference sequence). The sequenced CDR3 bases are TGTGCCTGTAGGACAGCTTCCTACGAG. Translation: CACRTASYE. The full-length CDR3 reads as CACRTASYEQYF.

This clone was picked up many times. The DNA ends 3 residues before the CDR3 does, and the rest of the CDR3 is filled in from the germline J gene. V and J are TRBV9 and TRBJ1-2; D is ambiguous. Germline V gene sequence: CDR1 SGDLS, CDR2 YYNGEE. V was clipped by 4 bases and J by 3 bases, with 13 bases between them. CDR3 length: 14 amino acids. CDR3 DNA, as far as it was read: TGTGCCAGCAGCCCAGGCGTCGGGGACTATGGC. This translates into CASSPGVGDYG. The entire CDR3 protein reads CASSPGVGDYGYTF.

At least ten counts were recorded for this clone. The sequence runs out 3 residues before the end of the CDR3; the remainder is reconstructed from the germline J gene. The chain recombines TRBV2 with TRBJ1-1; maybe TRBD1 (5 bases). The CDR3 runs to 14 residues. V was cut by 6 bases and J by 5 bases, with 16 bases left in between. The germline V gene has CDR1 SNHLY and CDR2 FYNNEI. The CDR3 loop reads CASSPGPGGTEAFF. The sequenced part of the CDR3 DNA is TGTGCCAGCAGCCCTGGCCCGGGGGGTACTGAA.